This is a list of T cell receptor beta chains from one sample in a study of blood T cells in healthy people across ages. TCRdb re-derived calls from the 5' RACE reads in MiXCR, one entry per CDR3 protein. The repertoire holds fewer than 900,000 distinct CDR3 sequences, with around 49% as singletons. Source material: blood. The receptors stem from a woman aged 55-70 years in good health. CDR3s include the opening cysteine and the closing phenylalanine or tryptophan. A D gene is named only where the DNA matches it firmly. Not every row has a clone size; where given, it reads once, few, many or a size class.

NA	TRBV27	TRBD2	TRBJ2-3	TGTGCCAGCAGTTTGTTCTCAGGGAGGGTTTCAGATACGCAGTATTTT	CASSLFSGRVSDTQYF
few	TRBV5-1	TRBD1	TRBJ1-1	TGCGCCAGCAGCCCCGGGCTTGACAGGGTTTGGAACACTGAAGCTTTCTTT	CASSPGLDRVWNTEAFF
NA	TRBV11-2	TRBD1	TRBJ1-2	TGTGCCAGCAGCTCTCAGACAGGGAATCCCTATGGCTACACCTTC	CASSSQTGNPYGYTF
NA	TRBV20-1	TRBD1	TRBJ1-1	TGCAGTGCCCAGGACAGGCTGGGGAACACTGAAGCTTTCTTT	CSAQDRLGNTEAFF
NA	TRBV28	TRBD1	TRBJ2-7	TGTGCCAGCAGTCGCGGACAGGGGGAGCACGAGCAGTACTTC	CASSRGQGEHEQYF
once	TRBV9	TRBD1	TRBJ2-1	TGTGCCAGCAGCCCCGGGACAGGGGCGGACAATGAGCAGTTCTTC	CASSPGTGADNEQFF
once	TRBV6-5	NA	TRBJ2-3	TGTGCCAGCAGTTTAGATTCCCCTACGCAGTATTTT	CASSLDSPTQYF
NA	TRBV20-1	TRBD1	TRBJ2-5	TGCAGTGCTAGAGGTACAGGGGGCCGGGAGACCCAGTACTTC	CSARGTGGRETQYF
NA	TRBV5-1	TRBD2	TRBJ2-1	TGCGCCAGCAGCAACATACTAGCGGGAGGGATCAATGAGCAGTTCTTC	CASSNILAGGINEQFF
NA	TRBV4-3	NA	TRBJ1-2	TGCGCCAGCAGCCAAGGGGCGGGGGGGAGACCTATTGGCTACACCTTC	CASSQGAGGRPIGYTF
NA	TRBV29-1	TRBD1	TRBJ2-5	TGCAGCTCAAACCGGGACAGCAAAGAGACCCAGTACTTC	CSSNRDSKETQYF
NA	TRBV20-1	NA	TRBJ2-7	TGCAGTGCTAGAGGACTCAACGGCTACGAGCAGTACTTT	CSARGLNGYEQYF
NA	TRBV20-1	NA	TRBJ2-2	TGCAGTGCTAGAGATCAGCCCACCGGGGAGCTGTTTTTT	CSARDQPTGELFF
NA	TRBV20-1	TRBD2	TRBJ2-5	TGCAGTGCTAGTCCGGGAGGGGGGGAAGAGACCCAGTACTTC	CSASPGGGEETQYF
NA	TRBV20-1	TRBD1	TRBJ1-2	TGCAGTGCCAGCCGGACAGGCGCCTATGGCTACACCTTC	CSASRTGAYGYTF
NA	TRBV27	NA	TRBJ1-2	TGTGTCAGCAGTCCCGTGACAGATAGCGGCTACACCTTC	CVSSPVTDSGYTF
few	TRBV20-1	NA	TRBJ1-2	TGCAGTGCTAGGGATTCGGGGAGGTTCTCCTCGGTTGGCTACACCTTC	CSARDSGRFSSVGYTF
NA	TRBV28	NA	TRBJ2-7	TGTGCCAGCAGACCCACTTGGGCTGAGCAGTACTTC	CASRPTWAEQYF
few	TRBV7-2	NA	TRBJ2-6	TGTGCCAGCAGCTTAGTCGGGACGCTTTTAAGGGGGGCCAACGTCCTGACTTTC	CASSLVGTLLRGANVLTF
NA	TRBV20-1	TRBD1	TRBJ2-7	TGCAGTGCCTCGACAGGGGGTAATGTCCACGAGCAGTACTTC	CSASTGGNVHEQYF
NA	TRBV15	NA	TRBJ1-2	TGTGCCGCCAGCAGAAAAAGGAAAGCCTCGGTAGGCGGTGGCTACACCTTC	CAASRKRKASVGGGYTF
NA	TRBV19	TRBD1	TRBJ2-7	TGTGCCAGTAGTTCGTGGACAGGGGCCGACGAGCAGTACTTC	CASSSWTGADEQYF
NA	TRBV28	NA	TRBJ1-2	TGTGCCCTGGGGGCGCCCAGAAGAAACTATGGCTACACCTTC	CALGAPRRNYGYTF
NA	TRBV6-2/TRBV6-3	TRBD1	TRBJ1-2	TGTGCCAGCAGCTGGGACAGGGCATCTGGCTACACCTTC	CASSWDRASGYTF
NA	TRBV7-8	NA	TRBJ2-5	TGTGCCAGCAGGCCTAGAGGGGGCCAAGAGACCCAGTACTTC	CASRPRGGQETQYF
NA	TRBV6-2/TRBV6-3	NA	TRBJ2-7	TGTGCCAGCAGCCAGGGGTCAATGGACGAGCAGTACTTC	CASSQGSMDEQYF
NA	TRBV28	NA	TRBJ1-5	TGTGCCAGCAGCCTACAGAAGAATCAGCCCCAGCATTTT	CASSLQKNQPQHF